The 23 T cell receptor beta chains below all came from one sample that was sequenced in a study of patients and donors after allogeneic stem cell transplantation. TCRdb analysed the RT-PCR reads with MiXCR anew, one entry per CDR3 protein. The sample holds hundreds of thousands of distinct CDR3 sequences, about a sixth seen once. The sequencing input was blood, either unsorted or a sorted T cell fraction (not recorded which). Source of these receptors: a human donor who was either an allogeneic HSCT recipient or a stem cell or donor lymphocyte infusion donor (not recorded which). It is not recorded whose cells these are; they may come from a transplant donor.

The chain is built from TRBV7-9 and TRBJ1-2; no clear D gene. Trimming removed 11 bases from V and 1 base from J, with 17 bases in between. The length of the CDR3 is 14 residues. Germline CDR1 SEHNR, CDR2 FQNEAQ (reference sequence). CDR3 protein: CAGTRISLNYGYTF. The CDR3 DNA reads as TGTGCCGGTACCAGAATTTCCCTTAACTATGGCTACACCTTC.

The J gene is TRBJ2-3, the V gene TRBV14; 10 nucleotides align to TRBD2. The CDR3 is 16 amino acids. CDR1 is SGHDN and CDR2 is FVKESK in the germline V gene. After removal of 3 bases from V and 3 bases from J, the junction contained 6 bases not matched to a gene. CDR3 protein: CASSHIAGGRTDTQYF. Here the CDR3 DNA reads TGTGCCAGCAGCCACATAGCGGGAGGCAGGACAGATACGCAGTATTTT.

The genes are TRBV29-1 and TRBJ1-1; D remains unclear. The CDR3 runs 13 residues. The germline V gene has CDR1 SQVTM and CDR2 ANQGSEA. Trimming took 2 bases from V and 6 from J, leaving 13 bases between them. The CDR3 sequence is CSVEKSRRAEAFF. The CDR3 nucleotides read TGCAGCGTTGAAAAGTCCAGGAGGGCTGAAGCTTTCTTT.

The genes are TRBV6-5 and TRBJ2-7; TRBD1 matches 12 bases. The CDR3 length is 19 residues. J was trimmed by 0 bases and V by 2 bases; bases with no gene match: 11. The germline V gene has CDR1 MNHEY and CDR2 SVGAGI. CDR3 loop: CASSYGGTGGSGRSYEQYF. DNA for the CDR3: TGTGCCAGCAGTTACGGCGGGACAGGGGGCTCGGGACGCTCCTACGAGCAGTACTTC.

This clonotype has at least ten counts. The genes are TRBV20-1 and TRBJ1-2; 7 bases match TRBD1. Germline V gene sequence: CDR1 DFQATT, CDR2 SNEGSKA (reference sequence). The length of the CDR3 is 14 residues. V lost 6 bases to trimming and J lost 8 bases; unmatched junction nucleotides: 15. As DNA, the CDR3 is TGCAGTGCCAGACGGACAGGAGAAGCGGCGGGCTACACCTTC. Its protein product is CSARRTGEAAGYTF.

V and J are TRBV10-3 and TRBJ2-7; 11 bases line up with TRBD2. J gave up 3 bases and V 6 bases, and 10 bases lay outside the gene matches. Looked up from germline, CDR1 is ENHRY and CDR2 is SYGVKD. CDR3 size: 16 residues. The CDR3 region is CAISTDGTSGDYEQYF. The CDR3 DNA follows: TGTGCCATCAGCACCGACGGGACTAGCGGTGACTACGAGCAGTACTTC.

The rearrangement joins TRBV12-3 or TRBV12-4 to TRBJ2-7, with 9 positions matching TRBD2. V lost 5 bases and J lost 5; bases outside the gene matches: 7. The CDR3 extends over 14 amino acids. The CDR3 is CASSRLAARNEQYF. Here the CDR3 DNA reads TGTGCCAGCAGTCGACTAGCGGCCCGGAACGAGCAGTACTTC.

This chain joins TRBV29-1 and TRBJ2-7; no firm D call. CDR3 length: 10 residues. CDR1 is SQVTM, CDR2 ANQGSEA, per germline. Trimming cost V 4 bases and J 3 bases, with 4 bases left between them. The CDR3 protein is CSVGGYEQYF. In DNA form, the CDR3 reads TGCAGCGTTGGGGGCTACGAGCAGTACTTC.

This chain connects TRBV12-3 or TRBV12-4 to TRBJ2-2, with D perhaps matching TRBD2 (5 bases). V was trimmed by 2 bases and J by 6 bases, leaving 16 bases between them. The CDR3 contains 16 residues. The CDR3 nucleotides are TGTGCCAGCAGTTTAAAAACAGTTTTGAGGGCCGGGGAGCTGTTTTTT. Protein: CASSLKTVLRAGELFF.

The chain employs TRBV25-1 and TRBJ2-7, with unresolved D. V dropped 10 bases and J dropped 4 bases, with 14 bases sitting between them. CDR1 and CDR2 from the germline V gene are MGHDK and SYGVNS. This CDR3 contains 12 residues. Here the CDR3 reads CATATGHYEQYF. CDR3 DNA: TGTGCCACCGCCACGGGTCATTACGAGCAGTACTTC.

A note on this clonotype: An end of the junction does not agree with germline; a read error may underlie this. The J gene is TRBJ2-1, the V gene TRBV12-3 or TRBV12-4; D is ambiguous. The CDR3 runs 11 residues. The CDR3 loop is CASGRHNERFF. CDR3 DNA: TGTGCCAGCGGAAGGCACAATGAGCGGTTCTTC.

This clonotype was observed a few times. V is TRBV25-1 and J is TRBJ2-2; 14 nucleotides match TRBD2. CDR3 length: 15 amino acids. V was clipped by 6 bases and J by 4 bases; unmatched bases: 1. CDR1 is MGHDK, CDR2 SYGVNS, per germline. CDR3 sequence reads: CASRGLAGVTGELFF. CDR3 nucleotides: TGTGCCAGCAGGGGACTAGCGGGAGTCACCGGGGAGCTGTTTTTT.

This clonotype was counted a few times. One base away lies a much larger clone, so this may be a sequencing read error. The chain couples TRBV6-1 to TRBJ1-5; 9 nucleotides line up with TRBD1. CDR1 MNHNS and CDR2 SASEGT come from the germline V gene. CDR3 length: 17 amino acids. The CDR3 sequence: CATSEGRWTGDNQPQHF. CDR3 DNA sequence: TGTGCCACCAGTGAAGGCAGGTGGACAGGGGACAATCAGCCCCAGCATTTT.

This clonotype was seen a few times. The CDR3 region is CASSLDTHEQYF. The CDR3 nucleotides are TGTGCCAGCAGTTTGGACACCCACGAGCAGTACTTC. The J gene is TRBJ2-7, the V gene TRBV12-3 or TRBV12-4; a weak D match, TRBD1 (5 bases). V lost 3 bases to trimming and J lost 5 bases, with 8 bases between them. The CDR3 totals 12 residues.

The chain recombines TRBV10-3 with TRBJ2-1; D gene unclear. The germline V gene has CDR1 ENHRY and CDR2 SYGVKD. This CDR3 region has 11 residues. V lost 1 base to trimming and J lost 9 bases, with 4 bases between them. The CDR3 loop reads CAISEYSEQFF. The CDR3 nucleotides are TGTGCCATCAGTGAGTATAGTGAGCAGTTCTTC.

V usage is TRBV11-2 and J usage is TRBJ1-1; D is perhaps TRBD1 (6 bases). The V gene lost 3 bases and the J gene lost 1 base, with 21 bases spanning the gap. The V gene's germline CDR1 is SGHAT and CDR2 FQNNGV. CDR3 size: 18 residues. CDR3 residues: CASSFASLRDIRNTEAFF. The CDR3 bases are TGTGCCAGCAGCTTTGCATCTCTTCGGGACATCCGGAACACTGAAGCTTTCTTT.

This clonotype was detected only a few times. The V and J genes are TRBV19 and TRBJ1-1; D gene ambiguous. The V gene's germline CDR1 is LNHDA and CDR2 SQIVND (reference sequence). This CDR3 has 15 residues. Trimming took off 3 bases at V and 0 bases at J, with 11 bases between the two ends. CDR3 amino acids: CASSIRPGLNTEAFF. The CDR3 DNA sequence: TGTGCCAGTAGTATTCGGCCGGGTTTGAACACTGAAGCTTTCTTT.

This chain links TRBV20-1 with TRBJ2-5; D possibly corresponds to TRBD1 (6 bases). There are 13 residues in the CDR3. Trimming left V 6 bases short and J 3 bases short, with 14 bases between. Germline loops: CDR1 DFQATT, CDR2 SNEGSKA (reference sequence). The CDR3 spells CSAPPQGEETQYF. The CDR3 region has the DNA TGCAGTGCCCCACCACAGGGCGAAGAGACCCAGTACTTC.

This clonotype showed up just a few times. V usage is TRBV19 and J usage is TRBJ1-5; D might be TRBD1 (5 bases). V was trimmed by 10 bases and J by 1 base, leaving 14 bases between them. This CDR3 spans 14 amino acids. Germline loops: CDR1 LNHDA, CDR2 SQIVND (reference sequence). CDR3 amino acids: CATSPGGSNQPQHF. Here the CDR3 DNA reads TGTGCCACCTCGCCGGGGGGGAGCAATCAGCCCCAGCATTTT.

This clonotype has at least ten counts. This rearrangement joins TRBV4-1 to TRBJ1-5; D is ambiguous. The CDR3 sequence is 15 residues long. V lost 0 bases and J lost 1, with 7 bases in between. In germline, CDR1 is MGHRA, CDR2 YSYEKL. The CDR3 DNA follows: TGCGCCAGCAGCCAAGAGTACGGAAGCAATCAGCCCCAGCATTTT. It specifies CASSQEYGSNQPQHF.

This chain uses TRBV7-2 with TRBJ2-1, with 7 bases aligning to TRBD2. CDR1 is SGHTA, CDR2 FQGNSA, per germline. The CDR3 loop spans 16 amino acids. Losses at the gene ends were 3 bases for V and 0 bases for J; bases not matched to a gene: 5. The CDR3 loop is CASSFGGSVSYNEQFF. The CDR3 region has the DNA TGTGCCAGCAGCTTTGGCGGGAGTGTCTCCTACAATGAGCAGTTCTTC.

The CDR3 coding sequence is TGTGCCAGCAGCTTAACAGGGAGGGGAACAGAGACCCAGTACTTC. It encodes CASSLTGRGTETQYF. The gene calls are TRBV7-3 and TRBJ2-5; the match to TRBD2 covers 7 bases. Trimming removed 0 bases from V and 4 bases from J; junction bases left unmatched: 5. CDR3 length: 15 residues. Germline lookup yields CDR1 SGHTA and CDR2 FQGTGA.

There are a few counts of this clonotype. This chain joins TRBV7-2 and TRBJ2-1; D is perhaps TRBD2 (6 bases). Germline lookup yields CDR1 SGHTA and CDR2 FQGNSA. This CDR3 region has 14 residues. The V end was cut by 4 bases, the J end by 6 bases, with 13 bases between. The chain's CDR3 is CASSSRRGVNEQFF. For the CDR3, the DNA is TGTGCCAGCAGCTCTCGGCGGGGTGTCAATGAGCAGTTCTTC.